This T cell receptor (beta chain) was identified during a study of cytomegalovirus exposure and HLA in healthy donors. Study summary: Sequencing of about 179 million T cells in an earlier analysis found about 120 million unique TCR beta sequences. Findings and caveats of the study: An apparent linkage of common viral pathogens to several of the most significant clusters emerged in a later analysis. Most of the TCR beta V segments (in an earlier analysis) were productive either about 87% or about 30% of the time. What was likely a sequencing artifact was a cluster of highly shared sequence variants.

Primers for the PCR totalled 60 Vbeta and 13 Jbeta. Method: immunoSEQ multiplex PCR; TCRdb's copy keeps in-frame clones and lacks some. The table has some 180,000 clones, over 65% seen once. Regarding this clone: Its antigen is not known.

This sequence originates from a man younger than 35 in good health and CMV-seronegative. Specimen: PBMCs.

Written as DNA, the CDR3 is TGTGCCAGTATTGACCGGACAGGGGCTCAGCCCCAGCATTTT. The encoded protein is CASIDRTGAQPQHF. The chain employs TRBV19 and TRBJ1-5; TRBD1 matches at 9 bases. This CDR3 comprises 14 residues. Germline V gives CDR1 LNHDA, CDR2 SQIVND (reference sequence). V shed 7 bases, J shed 6 bases, and the junction held 7 bases outside the gene matches.